This TCR beta chain was retrieved from a study of CD8+ T cells in alopecia areata. PBMC-derived CD4+ and CD8+ T cells were sorted. The authors extracted RNA and reverse transcribed it into cDNA as the sequencing template. The assay was immunoSEQ multiplex PCR, and TCRdb's table has in-frame clones only and misses some. The sample has about 200,000 clones; 45% to 70% are singletons. Comment on this clone: Its specificity is unknown.

Per germline, CDR1 SQVTM and CDR2 ANQGSEA. The germline V and J ends were trimmed by 6 bases and 5 bases, with 16 bases remaining between them. The CDR3 spans 13 residues. Study-level results: Normal skin contains resident alphabeta T cells, and these are also sequenced in scalp samples. Clarity of TCR sharing across patients fell short of that in mice, possibly HLA-related.

Sample: CD8+ T cells sorted from blood. This TCR was recovered from a human donor in good health. The chain carries TRBV29-1 and TRBJ1-2, with D tentatively TRBD1 (6 bases). CDR3: CSVGATDVYGYTF. The DNA for the CDR3 is TGCAGCGTGGGGGCCACAGACGTATATGGCTACACCTTC.